The source of this TCR beta chain is a study of blood T cell repertoires in COVID-19. The CDR3 runs to 15 residues. V was clipped by 5 bases and J by 9 bases; unmatched bases: 7. Germline CDR1 and CDR2: MNHNS and SASEGT. Assay used: immunoSEQ multiplex PCR; TCRdb lists only in-frame clones, some missing. The table lists about 180,000 clones, approximately 81% of them singletons. Either two negative PCRs, clearance, or symptom resolution qualified Cohort 3 donors as recovered. This clonotype was obtained from a man aged 55 to 70 who had recovered from COVID-19. The chain links TRBV6-1 to TRBJ1-6, with 10 bases that match TRBD1. The source material was PBMCs or T cells enriched from blood (not recorded which). The CDR3 loop is CASSTQDRGISPLHF. DNA of the CDR3: TGTGCCAGCAGTACACAGGACAGGGGGATTTCACCCCTCCACTTT.